Shown below are 12 T cell receptor beta chains from a single sample sequenced in a study of CD8 T cells in Susac syndrome. Reverse transcription of roughly 0.5 to 1 ug RNA was carried out with random hexamers. MiXCR, applied by TCRdb to the immunoSEQ multiplex PCR reads, yields one record per CDR3 protein. The repertoire holds about 180,000 distinct CDR3 sequences, with about 95% as singletons. Sample: CD8+ T cells from PBMCs. These receptors originate from a human donor with multiple sclerosis.

The rearrangement uses TRBV2 and TRBJ1-5, with no clear D. Germline CDR1 and CDR2: SNHLY and FYNNEI. The CDR3 has 15 residues. The V end lost 2 bases, the J end lost 0 bases, and 8 bases lay between the germline ends. CDR3 nucleotides: TGTGCCAGCAGTGAAATATGGAATAGCAATCAGCCCCAGCATTTT. This sequence encodes CASSEIWNSNQPQHF. The whole variable domain, filled in from reference TRBV2 and TRBJ1-5, reads EPEVTQTPSHQVTQMGQEVILRCVPISNHLYFYWYRQILGQKVEFLVSFYNNEISEKSEIFDDQFSVERPDGSNFTLKIRSTKLEDSAMYFCASSEIWNSNQPQHFGDGTRLSIL.

The CDR3 DNA reads TGCAGCGTTGGGACGTCCCGGACGGTCCCCTCCTACGAGCAGTACTTC. Translating gives CSVGTSRTVPSYEQYF. The genes are TRBV29-1 and TRBJ2-7; D unresolved. The germline V gene encodes CDR1 SQVTM and CDR2 ANQGSEA. Trimming left V 4 bases short and J 0 bases short, with 19 bases between. The CDR3 runs to 16 residues.

The table lists this clonotype with a count of one. V is TRBV2 and J is TRBJ2-7; no reliable D call. CDR3 length: 15 residues. V lost 3 bases to trimming and J lost 2 bases, with 14 bases between them. Looked up from germline, CDR1 is SNHLY and CDR2 is FYNNEI. The CDR3 DNA follows: TGTGCCAGCAGTGACTTGGGCGGCTGGGCCTACGAGCAGTACTTC. Protein product: CASSDLGGWAYEQYF.

CDR3 nucleotide sequence: TGCAGTGCTAGTTTGGCGGGTCTCTGGGAGACCCAGTACTTC. Protein sequence: CSASLAGLWETQYF. The chain links TRBV20-1 to TRBJ2-5; D may be TRBD2 (5 bases). V was pared by 3 bases and J by 5 bases, with 16 bases between. The germline gives CDR1 DFQATT, CDR2 SNEGSKA (reference sequence). The CDR3 sequence is 14 residues long.

The V call is TRBV12-3 or TRBV12-4, the J call TRBJ2-1; D remains ambiguous. The V and J ends lost 4 bases and 9 bases respectively, with 7 bases between them. CDR3 length: 11 residues. In DNA form, the CDR3 reads TGTGCCAGCAGTTCTTCAGTTGAGCAGTTCTTC. This translates into CASSSSVEQFF.

J is TRBJ1-2 and V is TRBV30; perhaps TRBD1 as D (6 bases). The V gene's germline CDR1 is GTSNPN and CDR2 SVGIG (reference sequence). CDR3 length: 15 amino acids. Deletions cut 1 base from V and 4 bases from J, with 16 bases between. DNA for the CDR3: TGTGCCTGGAGTGGAACGACCGCGGGGGCCTATGGCTACACCTTC. Translation gives CAWSGTTAGAYGYTF.

The chain uses TRBV27 and TRBJ1-3, with D tentatively TRBD1 (6 bases). The ends were cut back, 8 bases at V and 0 bases at J, with 11 bases in the middle. From germline, CDR1 is MNHEY and CDR2 SMNVEV (reference sequence). CDR3 length equals 14 residues. CDR3 DNA sequence: TGTGCCAGCGGGCCAGGGGCCTCTGGAAACACCATATATTTT. Protein sequence: CASGPGASGNTIYF.

The chain joins TRBV28 to TRBJ2-7, with D perhaps TRBD1 (6 bases). The V end was cut by 4 bases, the J end by 5 bases, with 15 bases between. This CDR3 is built from 14 residues. In germline, CDR1 is MDHEN, CDR2 SYDVKM. This CDR3 reads CASSSLPPGDEQYF. For the CDR3, the DNA is TGTGCCAGCAGTTCCCTACCCCCAGGGGACGAGCAGTACTTC.

The chain uses TRBV9 and TRBJ2-7; no clear D. This CDR3 is built from 14 residues. With 4 bases removed from V and 2 bases from J, the gap between germline ends came to 13 bases. Germline V gene data show CDR1 as SGDLS and CDR2 as YYNGEE. As DNA, the CDR3 is TGTGCCAGCAGCCAGACAAGCAAACCCTACGAGCAGTACTTC. Translating it yields CASSQTSKPYEQYF.

The chain employs TRBV24-1 and TRBJ2-2; D remains unclear. Trimming took off 1 base at V and 8 bases at J, with 7 bases between the two ends. In germline, CDR1 is KGHDR, CDR2 SFDVKD. This CDR3 has 13 amino acids. The CDR3 DNA sequence: TGTGCCACCAGTGATTTACCGGGTGGGGAGCTGTTTTTT. It encodes CATSDLPGGELFF.

V gene TRBV29-1 combines with J gene TRBJ2-7, with D uncertain. Germline V gene sequence: CDR1 SQVTM, CDR2 ANQGSEA. Trimming removed 0 bases from V and 0 bases from J, with 15 bases in between. This CDR3 spans 16 amino acids. CDR3 bases: TGCAGCGTTGAAGATGGCGACGGATTGAGCTCCTACGAGCAGTACTTC. Translation gives CSVEDGDGLSSYEQYF.

This chain joins TRBV9 and TRBJ1-1; D might be TRBD1 (6 bases). The CDR3 runs to 16 residues. V shed 0 bases and J shed 0 bases, with 12 bases lying between them. Germline loops: CDR1 SGDLS, CDR2 YYNGEE. The CDR3 here is CASSVGQAVMNTEAFF. The CDR3 region has the DNA TGTGCCAGCAGCGTAGGACAGGCGGTCATGAACACTGAAGCTTTCTTT.